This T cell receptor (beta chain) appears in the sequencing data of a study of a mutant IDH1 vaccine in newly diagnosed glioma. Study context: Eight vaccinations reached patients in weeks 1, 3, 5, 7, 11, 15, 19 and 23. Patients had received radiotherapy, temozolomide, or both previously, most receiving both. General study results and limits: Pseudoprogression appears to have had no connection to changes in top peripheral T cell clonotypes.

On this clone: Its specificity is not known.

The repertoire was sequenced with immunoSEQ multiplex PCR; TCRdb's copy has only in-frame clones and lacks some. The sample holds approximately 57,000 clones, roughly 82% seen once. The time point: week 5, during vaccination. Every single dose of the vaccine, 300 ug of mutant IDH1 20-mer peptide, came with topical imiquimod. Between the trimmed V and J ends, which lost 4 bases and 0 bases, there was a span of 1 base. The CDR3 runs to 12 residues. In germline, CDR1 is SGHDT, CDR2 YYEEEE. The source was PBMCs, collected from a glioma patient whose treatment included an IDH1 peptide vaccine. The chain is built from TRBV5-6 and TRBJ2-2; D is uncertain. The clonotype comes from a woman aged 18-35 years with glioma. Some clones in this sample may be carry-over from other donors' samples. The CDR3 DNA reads TGTGCCAGCAGCGCGAACACCGGGGAGCTGTTTTTT. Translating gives CASSANTGELFF.